This TCR beta chain is drawn from a study of T-cell memory formation after mild COVID-19. The wider study: Clusters of TCRs were largely donor specific. Study-wide findings and caveats: What remained unconfirmed was the SARS-CoV-2 specificity of second-wave clones peaking on day 37.

UMIs and sample barcodes were carried by the TCR alpha and TCR beta cDNA libraries that 5'RACE produced using constant-segment primers. MiXCR, run by TCRdb on the 5' RACE reads, gives a single entry per CDR3 protein. The data contain hundreds of thousands of distinct CDR3 sequences, about a sixth of them singletons. In its sample, this clonotype was seen many times. Its antigen remains unidentified. The V gene end was trimmed by 5 bases and the J gene end by 7 bases; junction bases not matched to a gene: 6. This CDR3 region has 13 residues. Germline lookup yields CDR1 SEHNR and CDR2 FQNEAQ (reference sequence).

The TCR sequence derives from an adult woman who had mild COVID-19 (a few samples of this study predate the infection). Cell type and time point are not known. V usage is TRBV7-9 and J usage is TRBJ2-7; TRBD1 agrees at 9 bases. Input material: PBMCs or a T cell subset sorted from them (not recorded which). DNA of the CDR3: TGTGCCAGCAGCCGGGACAGGGCCGGGGAGCAGTACTTC. It is translated as CASSRDRAGEQYF.